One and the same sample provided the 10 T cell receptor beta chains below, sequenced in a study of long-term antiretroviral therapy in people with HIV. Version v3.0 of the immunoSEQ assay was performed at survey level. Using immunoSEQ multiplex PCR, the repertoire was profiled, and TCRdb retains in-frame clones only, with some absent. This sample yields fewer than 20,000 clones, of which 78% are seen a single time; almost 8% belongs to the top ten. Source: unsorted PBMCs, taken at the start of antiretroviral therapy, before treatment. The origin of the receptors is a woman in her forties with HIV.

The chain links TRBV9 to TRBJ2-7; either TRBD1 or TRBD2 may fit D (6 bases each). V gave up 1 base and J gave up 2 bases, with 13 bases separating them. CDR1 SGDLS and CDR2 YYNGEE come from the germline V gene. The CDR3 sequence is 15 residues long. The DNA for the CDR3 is TGTGCCAGCAGCGTATCGGGGGCTAACCCCTACGAGCAGTACTTC. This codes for CASSVSGANPYEQYF.

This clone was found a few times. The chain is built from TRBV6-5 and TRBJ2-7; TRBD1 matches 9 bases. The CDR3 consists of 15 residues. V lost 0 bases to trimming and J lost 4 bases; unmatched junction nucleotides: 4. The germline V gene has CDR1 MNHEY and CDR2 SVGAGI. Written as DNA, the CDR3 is TGTGCCAGCAGTTACTCTCCCGGGACAGGGTACGAGCAGTACTTC. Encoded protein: CASSYSPGTGYEQYF.

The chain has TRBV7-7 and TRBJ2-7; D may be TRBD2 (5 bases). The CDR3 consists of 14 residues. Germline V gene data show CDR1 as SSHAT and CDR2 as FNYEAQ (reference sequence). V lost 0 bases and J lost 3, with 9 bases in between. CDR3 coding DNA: TGTGCCAGCAGCTTAGCGGTGGGAGACTACGAGCAGTACTTC. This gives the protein CASSLAVGDYEQYF. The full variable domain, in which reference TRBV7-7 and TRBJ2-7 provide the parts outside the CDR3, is GAGVSQSPRYKVTKRGQDVTLRCDPISSHATLYWYQQALGQGPEFLTYFNYEAQPDKSGLPSDRFSAERPEGSISTLTIQRTEQRDSAMYRCASSLAVGDYEQYFGPGTRLTVT.

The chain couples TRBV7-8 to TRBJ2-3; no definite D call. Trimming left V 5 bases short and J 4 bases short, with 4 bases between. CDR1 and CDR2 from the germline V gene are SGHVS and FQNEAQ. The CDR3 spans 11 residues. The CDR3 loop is CASSRSDTQYF. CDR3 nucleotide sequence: TGTGCCAGCAGCCGATCAGATACGCAGTATTTT. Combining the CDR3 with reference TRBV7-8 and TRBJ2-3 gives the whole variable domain GAGVSQSPRYKVAKRGQDVALRCDPISGHVSLFWYQQALGQGPEFLTYFQNEAQLDKSGLPSDRFFAERPEGSVSTLKIQRTQQEDSAVYLCASSRSDTQYFGPGTRLTVL.

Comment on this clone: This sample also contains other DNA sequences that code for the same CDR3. This CDR3 is CASSYGEPQHF. CDR3 DNA: TGTGCCAGCAGTTACGGAGAGCCCCAGCATTTT. The chain is built from TRBV6-6 and TRBJ1-5; no clear D gene. Between the trimmed V and J ends, which lost 2 bases and 8 bases, there was a span of 4 bases. Germline V gene sequence: CDR1 MNHNY, CDR2 SVGAGI (reference sequence). CDR3 length equals 11 residues.

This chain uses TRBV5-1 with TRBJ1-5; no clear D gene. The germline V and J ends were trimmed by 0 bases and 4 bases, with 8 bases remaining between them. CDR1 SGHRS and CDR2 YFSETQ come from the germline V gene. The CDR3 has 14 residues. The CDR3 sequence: CASSLESANQPQHF. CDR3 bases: TGCGCCAGCAGCTTGGAAAGTGCGAATCAGCCCCAGCATTTT.

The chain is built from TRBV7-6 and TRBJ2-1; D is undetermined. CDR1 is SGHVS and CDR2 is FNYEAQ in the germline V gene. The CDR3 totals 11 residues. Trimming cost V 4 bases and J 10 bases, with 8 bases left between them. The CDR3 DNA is TGTGCCAGCAGCTCCACTCAAGAGCAGTTCTTC. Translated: CASSSTQEQFF.

The CDR3 nucleotides read TGTGCCAGCAGCCGAATTATGGGGGTTAACGAAAAACTGTTTTTT. Its translation is CASSRIMGVNEKLFF. J is TRBJ1-4 and V is TRBV7-9, with D possibly TRBD1 on 5 matching bases. Trimming cost V 5 bases and J 8 bases, with 18 bases left between them. In germline, CDR1 is SEHNR, CDR2 FQNEAQ (reference sequence). CDR3 length: 15 amino acids.

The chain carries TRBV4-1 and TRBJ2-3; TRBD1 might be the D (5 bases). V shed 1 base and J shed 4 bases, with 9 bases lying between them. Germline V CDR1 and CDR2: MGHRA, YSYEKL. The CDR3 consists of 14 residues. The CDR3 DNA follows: TGCGCCAGCAGCCAAGGAAAAGGGGCAGATACGCAGTATTTT. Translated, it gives CASSQGKGADTQYF.

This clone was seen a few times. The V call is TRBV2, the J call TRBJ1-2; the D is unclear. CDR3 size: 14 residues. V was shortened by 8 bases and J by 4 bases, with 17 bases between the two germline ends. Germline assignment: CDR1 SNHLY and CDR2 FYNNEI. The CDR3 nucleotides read TGTGCCAGCGTAGGACTCCCTGGAAGCTATGGCTACACCTTC. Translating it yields CASVGLPGSYGYTF.